Below are 18 T cell receptor beta chains sequenced from a single sample in a study of glioma-infiltrating T cells after dendritic cell vaccination (dated by TCRdb to about 2016). The time point label on this specimen signifies: after dendritic cell vaccination, including at tumor progression/relapse. The library was produced with the immunoSEQ multiplex PCR assay. Imported from immuneACCESS, the table was reduced by TCRdb to in-frame sequences with V and J called. These copies leave out some clones; in studies compared against another copy, an unresolved V gene accounts for under half, and the cause of the remainder is not known. For this sample the table gives around 90,000 clones, of which more than 80% were detected only once. The ten largest clones capture less than 2.5% of the sample. The sequenced sample was blood, obtained after dendritic cell vaccination. Receptors originate from a human donor with glioblastoma.

The V call is TRBV27, the J call TRBJ2-2; 7 nucleotides match TRBD1. CDR3 length equals 14 residues. CDR1 is MNHEY and CDR2 is SMNVEV in the germline V gene (reference sequence). With 5 bases clipped from V and 5 bases from J, the junction kept 5 bases outside the gene matches. CDR3 DNA: TGTGCCAGCAGTGCGAGACAGGGAACCGGGGAGCTGTTTTTT. This encodes CASSARQGTGELFF.

The rearrangement joins TRBV7-9 to TRBJ2-1, with TRBD1 identical over 9 bases. The CDR3 totals 13 residues. Germline CDR1 SEHNR, CDR2 FQNEAQ (reference sequence). V lost 2 bases and J lost 14; bases outside the gene matches: 7. The CDR3 region has the DNA TGTGCCAGCAGCTTAAACGGGGGGACAGGGAAGTTCTTC. Protein product: CASSLNGGTGKFF.

This clone came up a few times. The genes are TRBV9 and TRBJ1-2; D perhaps matches TRBD1 (5 bases). From germline, CDR1 is SGDLS and CDR2 YYNGEE. The CDR3 spans 15 residues. Deletions cut 3 bases from V and 4 bases from J, with 16 bases between. In DNA, the CDR3 is TGTGCCAGCAGCGCTGGGGCAGGGTTACTCTATGGCTACACCTTC. Its translation: CASSAGAGLLYGYTF.

The chain combines TRBV29-1 with TRBJ2-7, with a possible D match to TRBD2 (6 bases). The CDR3 extends over 13 amino acids. The V end was cut by 5 bases, the J end by 0 bases, with 11 bases between. Germline-derived CDR1 and CDR2 are SQVTM and ANQGSEA. The CDR3 DNA is TGCAGCGTTCAGGGACTGACCTCCTACGAGCAGTACTTC. Translated: CSVQGLTSYEQYF.

This chain uses TRBV9 with TRBJ1-2; 8 nucleotides agree with TRBD1. The CDR3 has 16 residues. Germline V CDR1 and CDR2: SGDLS, YYNGEE. J gave up 5 bases and V 0 bases, and 9 bases lay outside the gene matches. The CDR3 region is CASSVGQGAVRYGYTF. The CDR3 DNA reads as TGTGCCAGCAGCGTAGGGCAGGGGGCCGTACGGTATGGCTACACCTTC. The variable domain in full, with the rest retrieved from reference TRBV9 and TRBJ1-2, is DSGVTQTPKHLITATGQRVTLRCSPRSGDLSVYWYQQSLDQGLQFLIQYYNGEERAKGNILERFSAQQFPDLHSELNLSSLELGDSALYFCASSVGQGAVRYGYTFGSGTRLTVV.

This clone was observed at least ten times. The chain combines TRBV5-5 with TRBJ1-1, with 7 bases identical to TRBD1. V lost 1 base to trimming and J lost 7 bases; unmatched junction nucleotides: 7. The CDR3 extends over 14 amino acids. The germline V gene encodes CDR1 SGHKS and CDR2 YYEKEE (reference sequence). DNA for the CDR3: TGTGCCAGCAGCTTGACCTTAGGACAGGTTGAAGCTTTCTTT. Translation gives CASSLTLGQVEAFF.

This chain uses TRBV5-8 with TRBJ1-1; D call uncertain. The CDR3 is 11 residues long. The V gene lost 5 bases and the J gene lost 7 bases, with 9 bases spanning the gap. Germline-derived CDR1 and CDR2 are SGHTS and YDEGEE. CDR3 nucleotides: TGTGCCAGCAGTTACAGCCTTGAAGCTTTCTTT. This translates into CASSYSLEAFF.

This clone is a singleton in its sample. The V call is TRBV6-1, the J call TRBJ1-1; 9 bases agree with TRBD1. This CDR3 has 12 residues. CDR1 is MNHNS, CDR2 SASEGT, per germline. V was clipped by 5 bases and J by 9 bases; unmatched bases: 4. The CDR3 spells CASSHDRGKAFF. CDR3 DNA: TGTGCCAGCAGTCATGACAGGGGGAAAGCTTTCTTT.

V usage is TRBV7-2 and J usage is TRBJ1-5; D might be TRBD1 (5 bases). Germline CDR1 and CDR2: SGHTA and FQGNSA. Trimming took off 0 bases at V and 4 bases at J, with 7 bases between the two ends. The CDR3 length is 14 residues. CDR3 sequence reads: CASSLASGNQPQHF. DNA for the CDR3: TGTGCCAGCAGCTTAGCCTCAGGGAATCAGCCCCAGCATTTT. Full variable domain (outside the CDR3, taken from reference TRBV7-2 and TRBJ1-5): GAGVSQSPSNKVTEKGKDVELRCDPISGHTALYWYRQSLGQGLEFLIYFQGNSAPDKSGLPSDRFSAERTGGSVSTLTIQRTQQEDSAVYLCASSLASGNQPQHFGDGTRLSIL.

This rearrangement joins TRBV21-1 to TRBJ2-3; the D call in the table, TRBD2, was not verified against the DNA. TRBV21-1 is a known pseudogene. This CDR3 comprises 15 residues. CDR3 DNA: TGTGCCAGCAGCAAATCTAACGGGAGATCAGATACGCAGTATTTT. This codes for CASSKSNGRSDTQYF.

V is TRBV5-4 and J is TRBJ1-2; D is perhaps TRBD1 (5 bases). This CDR3 spans 12 amino acids. Germline values: CDR1 SGHNT, CDR2 YYREEE (reference sequence). The V end was cut by 5 bases, the J end by 6 bases, with 11 bases between. CDR3 residues: CASREGLDGYTF. The CDR3 coding sequence is TGTGCCAGCAGGGAGGGGCTGGATGGCTACACCTTC.

J is TRBJ1-5 and V is TRBV19; D is possibly TRBD1 (5 bases). The germline CDR1 and CDR2 sequences are LNHDA and SQIVND (reference sequence). This CDR3 region has 18 residues. Trimming took 4 bases from V and 5 from J, leaving 24 bases between them. The CDR3 coding sequence is TGTGCCAGTAGTAAATCCTCAATAGCCGGGGGATGGCATCAGCCCCAGCATTTT. Protein sequence: CASSKSSIAGGWHQPQHF.

The rearrangement joins TRBV2 to TRBJ1-6; D gene unclear. V was clipped by 5 bases and J by 3 bases, with 14 bases between them. Germline V gene data show CDR1 as SNHLY and CDR2 as FYNNEI. This CDR3 spans 16 amino acids. The CDR3 sequence: CASSIRREVYNSPLHF. CDR3 DNA sequence: TGTGCCAGCAGTATTAGGAGGGAAGTCTATAATTCACCCCTCCACTTT. Filled out from reference TRBV2 and TRBJ1-6, the complete variable domain reads EPEVTQTPSHQVTQMGQEVILRCVPISNHLYFYWYRQILGQKVEFLVSFYNNEISEKSEIFDDQFSVERPDGSNFTLKIRSTKLEDSAMYFCASSIRREVYNSPLHFGNGTRLTVT.

The chain uses TRBV7-2 and TRBJ2-2; 7 bases are shared with TRBD2. The CDR3 spans 17 residues. Trimming at V came to 5 bases and at J to 2 bases, leaving 11 bases not matched to a gene. Germline V gene lookup returns CDR1 SGHTA and CDR2 FQGNSA. The CDR3 sequence: CASSHPLGGGNTGELFF. The CDR3, as DNA: TGTGCCAGCAGCCACCCTCTGGGCGGGGGTAACACCGGGGAGCTGTTTTTT.

The chain couples TRBV23-1 to TRBJ2-5; 7 nucleotides match TRBD2. TRBV23-1 is classed as an ORF, of uncertain function. V trimming: 6 bases; J trimming: 1 base; junction bases outside the gene matches: 20. The CDR3 runs to 19 residues. CDR3 DNA sequence: TGCGCCAGCAGCCAAAGGAGGTTTTTCGTTCGGGGGGTCCAAGAGACCCAGTACTTC. This translates into CASSQRRFFVRGVQETQYF.

The chain links TRBV2 to TRBJ1-2; 7 nucleotides align to TRBD1. Germline V gives CDR1 SNHLY, CDR2 FYNNEI. The CDR3 sequence is 12 residues long. V lost 6 bases, J lost 6 bases, and 4 bases stayed unmatched. The CDR3 loop reads CASSDRDNGYTF. The CDR3 region has the DNA TGTGCCAGCAGCGACAGGGATAATGGCTACACCTTC. The complete variable domain, with remaining parts taken from reference TRBV2 and TRBJ1-2, reads EPEVTQTPSHQVTQMGQEVILRCVPISNHLYFYWYRQILGQKVEFLVSFYNNEISEKSEIFDDQFSVERPDGSNFTLKIRSTKLEDSAMYFCASSDRDNGYTFGSGTRLTVV.

The DNA for the CDR3 is TGTGCCAGCAGCCCACGGGGGGTACTAGCCAAAAACATTCAGTACTTC. Protein product: CASSPRGVLAKNIQYF. The chain combines TRBV11-2 with TRBJ2-4; 7 bases fit TRBD2. Trimming at V came to 5 bases and at J to 0 bases, leaving 7 bases not matched to a gene. The CDR3 is 16 amino acids. Looked up from germline, CDR1 is SGHAT and CDR2 is FQNNGV.

This clone is a singleton in its sample. V usage is TRBV27 and J usage is TRBJ2-7; tentative D call: TRBD2 (6 bases). Germline V gives CDR1 MNHEY, CDR2 SMNVEV (reference sequence). V gave up 0 bases and J gave up 2 bases, with 11 bases separating them. The CDR3 totals 15 residues. Here the CDR3 reads CASSLSVGGTYEQYV. CDR3 DNA sequence: TGTGCCAGCAGTTTATCGGTGGGGGGTACCTACGAGCAGTACGTC.